This entry describes one T cell receptor (beta chain). This sample was taken from a study of blood T cell repertoires in COVID-19. The junction had 6 bases not matched to a gene; V was cut back by 4 bases and J by 3 bases. The CDR3 is 15 residues long. Germline V gene sequence: CDR1 MGHRA, CDR2 YSYEKL. Libraries were prepared by immunoSEQ multiplex PCR; TCRdb keeps only in-frame clonotypes and omits some of them. The table records about 45,000 clones, around four fifths of them present only once. This TCR was recovered from a man aged 50-60 years with active COVID-19. This chain joins TRBV4-1 and TRBJ2-5, with 9 bases lining up with TRBD2. The sample taken for sequencing was peripheral blood. The CDR3 is CASSRGLAGEETQYF. The CDR3 bases are TGCGCCAGCAGCCGGGGGTTAGCGGGAGAAGAGACCCAGTACTTC.